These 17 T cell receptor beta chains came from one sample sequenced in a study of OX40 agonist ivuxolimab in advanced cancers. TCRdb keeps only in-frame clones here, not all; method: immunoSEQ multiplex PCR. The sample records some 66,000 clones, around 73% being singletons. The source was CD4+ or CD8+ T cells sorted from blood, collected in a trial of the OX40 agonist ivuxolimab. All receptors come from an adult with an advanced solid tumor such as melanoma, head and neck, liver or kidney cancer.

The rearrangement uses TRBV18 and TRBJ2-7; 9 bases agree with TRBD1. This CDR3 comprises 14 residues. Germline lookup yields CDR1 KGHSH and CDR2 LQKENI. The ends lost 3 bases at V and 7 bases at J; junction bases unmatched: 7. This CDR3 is CASSPGQGTGEQYF. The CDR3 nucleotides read TGTGCCAGCTCACCCGGACAGGGGACGGGAGAGCAGTACTTC.

The CDR3 loop reads CASSLVSASNYGYTF. The CDR3 DNA is TGTGCCAGCAGCTTAGTGTCGGCTTCTAACTATGGCTACACCTTC. The V and J genes are TRBV11-2 and TRBJ1-2; D is ambiguous. Germline CDR1 reads SGHAT; CDR2 reads FQNNGV. V was trimmed by 1 base and J by 0 bases, leaving 9 bases between them. The CDR3 is 15 residues long.

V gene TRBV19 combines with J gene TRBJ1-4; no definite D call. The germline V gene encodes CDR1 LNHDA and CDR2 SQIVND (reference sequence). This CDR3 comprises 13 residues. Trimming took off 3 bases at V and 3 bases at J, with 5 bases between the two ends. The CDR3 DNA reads TGTGCCAGTAGTATGCAGTCTAATGAAAAACTGTTTTTT. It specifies CASSMQSNEKLFF.

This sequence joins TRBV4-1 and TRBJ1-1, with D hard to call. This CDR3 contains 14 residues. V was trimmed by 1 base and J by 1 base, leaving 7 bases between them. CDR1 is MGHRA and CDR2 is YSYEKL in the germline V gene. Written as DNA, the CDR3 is TGCGCCAGCAGCCAAGTAATCCCGAACACTGAAGCTTTCTTT. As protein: CASSQVIPNTEAFF.

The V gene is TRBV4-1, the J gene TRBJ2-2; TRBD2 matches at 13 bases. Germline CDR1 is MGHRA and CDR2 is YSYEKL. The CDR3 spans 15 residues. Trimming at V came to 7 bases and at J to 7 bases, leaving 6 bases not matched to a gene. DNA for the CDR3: TGCGCCAGCACCCGACTAGCGGGAGGTAACGGGGAGCTGTTTTTT. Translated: CASTRLAGGNGELFF.

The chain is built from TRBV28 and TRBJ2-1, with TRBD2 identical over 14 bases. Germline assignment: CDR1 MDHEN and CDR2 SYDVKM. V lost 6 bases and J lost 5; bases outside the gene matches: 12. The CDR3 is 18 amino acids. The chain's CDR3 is CASRTGTSGSIGDNEQFF. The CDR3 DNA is TGTGCCAGCAGGACCGGGACTAGCGGGAGTATCGGAGACAATGAGCAGTTCTTC.

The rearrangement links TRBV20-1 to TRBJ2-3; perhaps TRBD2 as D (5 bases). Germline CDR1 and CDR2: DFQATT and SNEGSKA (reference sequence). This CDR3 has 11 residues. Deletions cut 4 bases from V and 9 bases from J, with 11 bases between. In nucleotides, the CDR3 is TGCAGTGCTAAAGCACCGGGGACGCAGTATTTT. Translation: CSAKAPGTQYF.

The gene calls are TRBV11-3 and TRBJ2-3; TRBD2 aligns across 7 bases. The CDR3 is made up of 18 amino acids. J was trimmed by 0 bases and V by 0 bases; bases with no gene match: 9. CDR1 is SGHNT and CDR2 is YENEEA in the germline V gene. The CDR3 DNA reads TGTGCCAGCAGCTTAGATGGGCCTAGCGGCACTAGCACAGATACGCAGTATTTT. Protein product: CASSLDGPSGTSTDTQYF.

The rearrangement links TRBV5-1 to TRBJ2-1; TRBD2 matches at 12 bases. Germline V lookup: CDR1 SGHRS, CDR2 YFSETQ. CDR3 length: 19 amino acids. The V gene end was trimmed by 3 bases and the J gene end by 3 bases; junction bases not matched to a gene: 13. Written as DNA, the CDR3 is TGCGCCAGCAGCTCACGGACTAGCGGGAAGATAGTTATCTACAATGAGCAGTTCTTC. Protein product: CASSSRTSGKIVIYNEQFF.

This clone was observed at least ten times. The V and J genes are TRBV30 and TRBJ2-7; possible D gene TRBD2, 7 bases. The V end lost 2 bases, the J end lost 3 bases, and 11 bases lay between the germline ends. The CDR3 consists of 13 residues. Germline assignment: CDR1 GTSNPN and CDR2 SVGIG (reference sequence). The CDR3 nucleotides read TGTGCCTGGAGTAAGGGGGGGAGCTACGAGCAGTACTTC. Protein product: CAWSKGGSYEQYF.

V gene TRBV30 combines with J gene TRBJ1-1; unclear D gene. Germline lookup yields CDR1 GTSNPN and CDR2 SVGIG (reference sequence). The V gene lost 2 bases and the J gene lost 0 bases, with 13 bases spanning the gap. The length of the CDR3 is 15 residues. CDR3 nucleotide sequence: TGTGCCTGGAGTTTCAGACCTTTTATGAACACTGAAGCTTTCTTT. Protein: CAWSFRPFMNTEAFF.

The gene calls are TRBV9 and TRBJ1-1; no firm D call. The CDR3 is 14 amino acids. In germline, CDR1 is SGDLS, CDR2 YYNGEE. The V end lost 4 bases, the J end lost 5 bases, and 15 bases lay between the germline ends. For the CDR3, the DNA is TGTGCCAGCAGCCCCGAGAGTAGGGCGACTGAAGCTTTCTTT. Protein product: CASSPESRATEAFF.

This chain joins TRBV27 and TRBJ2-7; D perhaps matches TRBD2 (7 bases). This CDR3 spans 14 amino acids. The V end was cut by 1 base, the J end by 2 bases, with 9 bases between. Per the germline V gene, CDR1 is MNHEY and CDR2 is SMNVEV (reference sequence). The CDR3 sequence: CASSLWEGAYEQYF. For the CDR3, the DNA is TGTGCCAGCAGTTTATGGGAGGGGGCCTACGAGCAGTACTTC.

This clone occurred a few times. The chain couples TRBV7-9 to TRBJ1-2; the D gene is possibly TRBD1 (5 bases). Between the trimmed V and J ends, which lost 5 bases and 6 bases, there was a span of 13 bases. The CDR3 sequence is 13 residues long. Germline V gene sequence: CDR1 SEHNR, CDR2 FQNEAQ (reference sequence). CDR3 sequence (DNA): TGTGCCAGCAGCGTGGGGGACCTCAATGGCTACACCTTC. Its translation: CASSVGDLNGYTF.

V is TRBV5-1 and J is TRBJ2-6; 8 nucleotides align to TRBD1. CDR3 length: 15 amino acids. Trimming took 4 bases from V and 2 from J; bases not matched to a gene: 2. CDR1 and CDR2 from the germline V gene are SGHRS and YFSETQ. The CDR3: CASSLTGAGANVLTF. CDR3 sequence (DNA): TGCGCCAGCAGCCTGACAGGGGCTGGGGCCAACGTCCTGACTTTC.

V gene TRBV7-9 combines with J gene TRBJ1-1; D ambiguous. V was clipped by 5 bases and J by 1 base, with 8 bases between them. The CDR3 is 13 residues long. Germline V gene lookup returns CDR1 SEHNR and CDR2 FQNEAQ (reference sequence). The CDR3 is CASSRTANTEAFF. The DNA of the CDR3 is TGTGCCAGCAGCCGGACGGCGAACACTGAAGCTTTCTTT.

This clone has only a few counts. As DNA, the CDR3 is TGCGCCAGCAGCTTGGCTCCGGGGGCAGGTGTAGTCTCCTACGAGCAGTACTTC. Protein: CASSLAPGAGVVSYEQYF. The genes are TRBV5-1 and TRBJ2-7, with D perhaps being TRBD1 or TRBD2 (6 bases each). The CDR3 runs 18 residues. Trimming pared 0 bases from V and 0 bases from J, leaving 19 bases between. Germline loops: CDR1 SGHRS, CDR2 YFSETQ.